Listed here is a single T cell receptor (beta chain). The method was immunoSEQ multiplex PCR; TCRdb's version includes in-frame clones alone and lacks a portion of them. The repertoire includes 60,000 to 65,000 clones, less than 90% of them detected once, and about 4.8% sits in the top ten. This sample was included in a study of technical replicates of blood from a handful of donors. Trimming took 5 bases from V and 4 from J, leaving 11 bases between them. The CDR3 loop spans 14 amino acids. Germline CDR1 and CDR2: SGHTA and FQGNSA. This TCR was sampled from a human donor in good health. Some clones in this sample may be carry-over from other donors' samples. This chain joins TRBV7-2 and TRBJ1-4, with a tentative D call TRBD1 (5 bases). Sequencing was done on a sample of PBMCs. CDR3 residues: CASSRGSYNEKLFF. The CDR3 region has the DNA TGTGCCAGCAGCCGGGGGTCCTATAATGAAAAACTGTTTTTT.